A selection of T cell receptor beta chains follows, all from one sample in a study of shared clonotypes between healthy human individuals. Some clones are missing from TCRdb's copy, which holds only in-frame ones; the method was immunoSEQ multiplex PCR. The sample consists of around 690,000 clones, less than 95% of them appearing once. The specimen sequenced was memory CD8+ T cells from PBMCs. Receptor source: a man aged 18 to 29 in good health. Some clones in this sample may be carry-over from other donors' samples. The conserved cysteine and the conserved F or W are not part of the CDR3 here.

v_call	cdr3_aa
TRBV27	ASSSGHGYT
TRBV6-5	ASSYSQGSYEQY
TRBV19	ASSIIGAGVGTDEQF
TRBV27	ASSLTGGNEQF
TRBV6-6	ASSIRRRKGNTIY
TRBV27	ASSLDPTGEERTEAF
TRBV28	ASSLLQGTFFSGNTIY
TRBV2	ASSEAGGQGSYEQY
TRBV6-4	ASSDPQRGVHTDTQY
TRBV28	ASRASGAVEQY
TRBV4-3	ASSPLLGVSYEQY
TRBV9	ASSERGAYNEQF
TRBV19	ASSMRPWDTEAF
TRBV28	ASSPRRMRDTGELF
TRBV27	ASRDRDYEQY
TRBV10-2	ASSESTRTGSSYEQY
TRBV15	ATSKPTLDSKF
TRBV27	ASSPLAELPEYEQY
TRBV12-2	ASRLSTVLPCYEQY
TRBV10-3	AIGTSESSYNEQF
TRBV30	ACTIRVEQY
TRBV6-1	ASSEAADFNYGYT
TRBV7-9	ASSLGATHNEKLF
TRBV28	ASSLVAGDDRTSGRRRADTQY
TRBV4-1	ASSPGLGPGELF
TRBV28	ASSDRQERSSYEQY
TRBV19	ASSAGTGTYEQY
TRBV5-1	ASSLGGPTGILAGANVLT
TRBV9	ASSVVGTSFYEQF
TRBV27	ASSPGGRAFYNEQF
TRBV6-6	ASSYPGQGGNEQY
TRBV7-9	ASRGELAGRETQY
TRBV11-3	ASSLDWEHWDEQY
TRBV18	ASSPDRSSYNEQF
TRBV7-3	ASSLVGYVAGSYNEQF
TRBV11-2	ASSLRGQPSYEQY
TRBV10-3	AISYNREETQY
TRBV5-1	ASRAGRGNEQY
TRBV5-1	ASSLVGGLNEKLF
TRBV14	ASSPARGPGGYGYT
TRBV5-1	ASSPDRGYASYEQY
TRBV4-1	ASSRGSGELF
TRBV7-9	ASSFSRGRQASSGNTIY
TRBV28	ASSLRAESEAF
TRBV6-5	ASSYSIDGLYGYT
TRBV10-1	ARRRGEAF
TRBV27	ASSFRQGANEQF
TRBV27	ASSFGTSAYNEQF